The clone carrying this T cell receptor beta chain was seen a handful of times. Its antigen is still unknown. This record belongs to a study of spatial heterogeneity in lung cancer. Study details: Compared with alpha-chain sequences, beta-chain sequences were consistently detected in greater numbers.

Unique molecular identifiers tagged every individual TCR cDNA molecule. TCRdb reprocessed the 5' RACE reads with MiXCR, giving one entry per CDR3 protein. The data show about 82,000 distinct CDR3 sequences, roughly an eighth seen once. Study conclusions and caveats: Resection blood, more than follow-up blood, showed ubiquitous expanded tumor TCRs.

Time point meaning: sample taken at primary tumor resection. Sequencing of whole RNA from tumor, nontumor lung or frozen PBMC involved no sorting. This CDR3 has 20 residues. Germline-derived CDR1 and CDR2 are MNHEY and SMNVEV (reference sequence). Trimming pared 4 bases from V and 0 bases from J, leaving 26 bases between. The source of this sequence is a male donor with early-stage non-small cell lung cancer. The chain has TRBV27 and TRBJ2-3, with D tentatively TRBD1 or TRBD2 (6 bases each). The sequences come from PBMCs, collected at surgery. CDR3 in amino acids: CASSYIPSKQGGDSTDTQYF. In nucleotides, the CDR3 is TGTGCCAGCAGTTATATACCATCTAAACAGGGAGGTGATAGCACAGATACGCAGTATTTT.